This TCR beta chain was sequenced in a study of T-cell memory formation after mild COVID-19. Looking at the study overall: The two donors had largely donor-specific TCR clusters.

V lost 5 bases to trimming and J lost 9 bases, with 16 bases between them. Germline loops: CDR1 SEHNR, CDR2 FQNEAQ (reference sequence). The CDR3 loop spans 13 amino acids. 5'RACE, which relied on constant-segment primers, yielded TCR alpha and TCR beta cDNA libraries carrying sample barcodes and UMIs. In TCRdb, the 5' RACE reads were re-called with MiXCR into one record per CDR3 protein. This sample has some 450,000 distinct CDR3 sequences, with over 15% found just once. Concerning this clonotype: The antigen is not known.

Regarding the study as a whole: Clones contracting across day 15 to 85 had a balanced CD4/CD8 profile; later expanding clones leaned CD4+. Mainly CM and EM harbored the contracting CD4+ clones; mainly EMRA harbored the CD8+ ones.

This sequence was found in an adult woman who had mild COVID-19 (a few samples of this study predate the infection). Cell type and time point are not known. Sequencing was carried out using PBMCs or a T cell subset sorted from them (not recorded which). The gene calls are TRBV7-9 and TRBJ2-5, with a weak D call TRBD1 (6 bases). In nucleotides, the CDR3 is TGTGCCAGCAGCCGTAGAGGGGGAAAGGCCCAGTACTTC. This translates into CASSRRGGKAQYF.